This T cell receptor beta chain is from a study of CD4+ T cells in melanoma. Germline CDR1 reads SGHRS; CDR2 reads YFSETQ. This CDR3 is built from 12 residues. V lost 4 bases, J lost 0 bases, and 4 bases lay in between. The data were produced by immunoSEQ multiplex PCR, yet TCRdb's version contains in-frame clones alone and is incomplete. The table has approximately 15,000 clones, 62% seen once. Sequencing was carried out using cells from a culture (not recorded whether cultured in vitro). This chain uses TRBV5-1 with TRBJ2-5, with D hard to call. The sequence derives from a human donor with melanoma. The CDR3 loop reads CASSLHQETQYF. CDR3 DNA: TGCGCCAGCAGCCTGCACCAAGAGACCCAGTACTTC. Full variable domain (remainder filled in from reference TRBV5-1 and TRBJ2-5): KAGVTQTPRYLIKTRGQQVTLSCSPISGHRSVSWYQQTPGQGLQFLFEYFSETQRNKGNFPGRFSGRQFSNSRSEMNVSTLELGDSALYLCASSLHQETQYFGPGTRLLVL.